This T cell receptor beta chain is from a study of cytomegalovirus exposure and HLA in healthy donors (TCRdb year 2017). Context from the whole study: In an earlier analysis of 450 to 750 of the donors, approximately 300 Gb of sequence data and roughly 100 million unique TCR beta sequences from about 190 million T cells were reported. An early release covering roughly 580 HLA-typed donors comprised approximately 300 gigabases of sequencing data and 85 million or so unique TCR sequences. Among the roughly 400 genotyped donors, about 83% belonged to the genetic ancestry cluster associated with self-reported Caucasian donors. The study aimed to test whether cataloging public T cell receptors could reveal signatures of past pathogen exposure. Using immunosequencing, the study profiled T cell repertoires from about 620 subjects and related those repertoires to cytomegalovirus serostatus. Besides the first cohort of some 670 subjects, a separate validation cohort made up of roughly 120 different subjects was used. High-throughput TCR immunosequencing, statistical association of individual TCRs with disease status, and machine learning were combined to predict cytomegalovirus infection status. A later analysis re-examined previously published TCR beta repertoires from over 500 donors and added high-resolution HLA genotyping to investigate patterns of TCR occurrence. In the later analysis, no new phenotypic data were used to find candidate immune exposures; instead, reliance was placed on TCR beta sequences and their occurrence across donors. An earlier analysis of several hundred of the donors applied high-throughput TCR beta sequencing to assess whether each TCR beta V gene segment acted as functional or pseudogenic. Donor age, sex, ethnicity and CMV serostatus were collected together with the repertoire data. A later genetic analysis used genome-wide SNP genotypes for about 65% of the roughly 700 donors, treating that subset as a discovery cohort. All discovery cohort repertoires had been generated using a single sequencing platform. HLA typing included class I and class II loci at four-digit resolution. The number of donors typed differed by locus, with roughly 629-640 for A, B, C, DRB1 and DQB1, around 560 for DQA1, 606 for DPA1, and around 430 for DPB1. Roughly 5 DR-DQ haplotypes were handled as single units for association and clustering because linkage in the cohort was strong. Across roughly 420 genotyped donors of the cohort, an average of about 250,000 unique TCR beta nucleotide sequences per donor were sequenced, and roughly a sixth of those sequences were non-productive. Results the study describes overall, beyond this receptor: Three of the identified cytomegalovirus-associated TCR beta chains were confirmed in vitro to be specific for cytomegalovirus antigens. In a later analysis, around 17,000 TCR beta sequences were associated with specific HLA alleles at a false discovery rate of 0.05. The only immune exposure information available for the cohort was CMV serostatus. In the study, roughly 160 TCR beta chains were listed as associated with cytomegalovirus. In a later analysis, several top co-occurrence clusters were reported to appear linked to parvovirus B19, influenza, CMV and Epstein-Barr virus. In a later analysis, most CMV-associated TCR beta chains were found to appear HLA-restricted, with HLA associations seemingly driven largely by CMV exposure. An earlier analysis of 587 of the donors showed that most TCR beta V segments appeared in productive rearrangements either about 90% or about 30% of the time, which broadly matched IMGT annotations. Some IMGT-functional V segments, including TRBV6-2 and TRBV6-3, could not be distinguished by the 87-base-pair reads and were therefore excluded. A further reported finding was that TCR beta sequences accurately predicted the HLA-A and HLA-B alleles for most subjects in the first cohort. Correlated functional status among segregating V segments might reflect linkage disequilibrium, but an unknown experimental factor could not be ruled out. According to a later genetic analysis, donors in an Asian-associated ancestry cluster had fewer N-insertions in productive TCRs than the roughly 700-donor mean. In a later genetic analysis, a missense DCLRE1C variant was associated with V-gene and J-gene trimming of TCR beta chains, and the association was replicated in an independent cohort. The cohort was sequenced for TCR beta chains only, and without alpha or paired-chain data the features that could be detected were limited. The classifier was reported to diagnose cytomegalovirus status with high specificity and sensitivity in both the original cohort and the validation cohort. Assigning TCR associations to individual alleles was difficult when HLA alleles, especially DR and DQ, strongly co-occurred. Presence/absence analyses assumed roughly uniform sequencing depth across donors, an assumption that may not hold. The authors suggested that the approach could potentially be generalized to other disease states and immunological phenotypes. A group of highly shared sequence variants was considered likely to be a technical artifact of the sequencing pipeline. In a later analysis, TCR association rates were found to vary across HLA loci, with the most associated TCRs seen for DRB1 alleles and the fewest for HLA-C alleles. Because some donors lacked HLA typing at each locus, the association tests relied only on the typed subset. Because counts were too low, approximately 15 rarely observed V segments, including chromosome 9 orphons, were excluded from the earlier analysis of 587 of the donors. Most TCR sequences were seen in very few donors, while some public TCRs were found in many individuals. In a later analysis, HLA-associated TCR beta chains showed more clonal expansion and lower generation probabilities than non-associated chains that were equally common.

Trimming leaves V shorter by 6 bases and J shorter by 3 bases, with the junction holding 7 bases beyond the gene matches. CDR1 and CDR2, per the germline V gene, are MNHEY and SVGAGI. Spanning cysteine to phenylalanine, the CDR3 consists of 14 amino acids. The only DNA kept is the CDR3, 42 bases in frame from the first base. Library creation used the immunoSEQ multiplex PCR assay. For the multiplex PCR, a mixture combining 60 forward primers for TCR Vbeta segments and 13 reverse primers for TCR Jbeta segments was used. The CDR3 region of rearranged TCR beta genes was amplified from genomic DNA by a multiplex PCR assay. The amplified TCR beta libraries were sequenced on the Illumina HiSeq System as 87-base-pair reads. Regarding the original processing steps: Across the roughly 600 repertoires, a later analysis counted approximately 83 million unique TCR beta chains, roughly 11 million of which were shared by at least two donors. A nearest-neighbor algorithm error-corrected the raw reads and collapsed the reads into unique sequences, merging closely related sequences to remove PCR and sequencing errors. To assign V, D and J gene segments, CDR3 sequences were aligned to IMGT reference sequences. For a sequence to be retained, at least a six-nucleotide match to both a V gene segment and a J gene segment was required. Rearrangements were classified as productive when the CDR3 lacked stop codons and remained in frame with V and J, and all other rearrangements were classified as non-productive. CDR3 was defined according to IMGT convention as the region running from the second conserved V-encoded cysteine to the conserved J-encoded phenylalanine. In an earlier analysis of 550 to 650 of the donors, sequences lacking an unambiguous match to a single V gene segment were excluded. An earlier analysis of about 590 of the donors classified V segments as functional when productive rearrangements were above 56.7% and as segregating when the standard deviation between donors was above 5%. To diagnose cytomegalovirus status from the catalog of TCR beta chain sequences, a statistical classification framework was built. In a later analysis, V and J genes were assigned by comparing TCR nucleotide sequences against IMGT/GENE-DB human TR gene sequences. The TCRdist pipeline was used in a later analysis to assign CDR3 sequences and most-parsimonious VDJ recombination scenarios. In a later analysis, each TCR beta chain was defined by its CDR3 amino acid sequence together with its V-gene family, and reads lacking a unique V-gene family were excluded. A later analysis removed 500 to 600 highly shared, low-generation-probability nucleotide sequences to deal with suspected cross-contamination and a sequencing artifact. For each public chain, a later analysis derived a clonal expansion index from normalized ranks of inferred template counts within each repertoire. Generation probabilities in a later analysis came from a VDJ recombination model fitted to out-of-frame rearrangements, and those results were checked against IGoR. Hypergeometric tests were used in a later analysis to score TCR-TCR, TCR-HLA and TCR-CMV co-occurrence, with a repertoire-size bias correction applied to the TCR pairs. A later analysis estimated false discovery rates by permuting HLA or CMV assignments 20 times. A later analysis grouped co-occurring TCRs with DBSCAN, adding TCRdist sequence similarity when clustering within HLA-allele-positive subsets. For co-occurrence clustering, repertoires with fewer than 30,000 or more than 120,000 public chains were excluded, along with about five repertoires with anomalous nucleotide sharing. TCRdb stores this immuneACCESS table with in-frame sequences only. Part of the clones is absent; in the studies checked, under half of the shortfall reflects unresolved V genes, and no reason is known for the rest. V, J and clone size are those of that table, while D and trimming were read from the DNA. Counted in this sample were around 210,000 clones; 79% of them appeared once. About 1.8% of the sample is in the top ten clones.

About this clone: Its antigen has not been determined. It has no much larger one-base neighbor in the sample; base qualities were not kept.

The cohort comprised approximately 700 healthy bone marrow donors. At the time of sampling, every cohort member was nominally healthy, though immune exposures that went unrecorded were likely present. The donor tested CMV seronegative, placing the donor among the roughly 350 seronegative members of the cohort. A peripheral blood sample was provided by each donor, and peripheral blood mononuclear cells were used for TCR beta sequencing. The Qiagen DNeasy Blood Extraction Kit was used to extract genomic DNA from the blood cell samples. The chain links TRBV6-5 with TRBJ2-7; 8 central nucleotides agree with TRBD2. This sequence originates from a man between 45 and 60 years old in good health and CMV-seronegative. The sequenced sample consisted of PBMCs. The CDR3 region has the sequence CASSPLGGGYEQYF. In nucleotides, the sequence is TGTGCCAGCAGCCCCCTCGGGGGGGGCTACGAGCAGTACTTC.